Following are 21 T cell receptor beta chains from one sample sequenced in a study of control samples from healthy donors and cancer patients. Using immunoSEQ multiplex PCR, the repertoire was profiled, and TCRdb retains in-frame clones only, with some absent. The table records some 70,000 clones, 75% to 85% of them present only once. The sequencing input was blood. All receptors derive from a man in his sixties in good health.

About this clone itself: The junction departs from germline at one end; a sequencing error may be responsible. This chain links TRBV7-9 with TRBJ2-2; TRBD2 matches 11 bases. The germline CDR1 and CDR2 sequences are SEHNR and FQNEAQ (reference sequence). The CDR3 totals 16 residues. The CDR3 loop reads CASNLAGGPGTGELFF. In nucleotides, the CDR3 is TGTGCCAGCAACTTAGCGGGAGGGCCTGGCACCGGGGAGCTGTTTTTT.

The chain carries TRBV30 and TRBJ1-5; the D is unclear. The CDR3 covers 18 residues. Germline lookup yields CDR1 GTSNPN and CDR2 SVGIG (reference sequence). The V and J ends lost 5 bases and 0 bases respectively, with 23 bases between them. For the CDR3, the DNA is TGTGCCTGGGGCCCTAAACCGCGCCTGCCATATAGCAATCAGCCCCAGCATTTT. Translation gives CAWGPKPRLPYSNQPQHF.

The genes are TRBV28 and TRBJ2-5; TRBD2 matches at 13 bases. Germline V gene sequence: CDR1 MDHEN, CDR2 SYDVKM. The junction had 6 bases not matched to a gene; V was cut back by 4 bases and J by 1 base. CDR3 size: 17 residues. As DNA, the CDR3 is TGTGCCAGCAGTTGGACTAGCGGGAGCTCGGGCCAAGAGACCCAGTACTTC. Encoded protein: CASSWTSGSSGQETQYF.

The chain recombines TRBV7-2 with TRBJ2-3; TRBD1 agrees at 9 bases. Germline-derived CDR1 and CDR2 are SGHTA and FQGNSA. The CDR3 sequence is 15 residues long. J was trimmed by 3 bases and V by 2 bases; bases with no gene match: 3. This chain's CDR3 is CASSLRGQGTDTQYF. The DNA of the CDR3 is TGTGCCAGCAGCTTACGGGGACAGGGAACAGATACGCAGTATTTT.

This chain connects TRBV7-2 to TRBJ2-3; D is perhaps TRBD2 (5 bases). Germline lookup yields CDR1 SGHTA and CDR2 FQGNSA. V was shortened by 5 bases and J by 4 bases, with 16 bases between the two germline ends. The CDR3 length is 15 residues. The CDR3 protein is CASSLQVTIADTQYF. For the CDR3, the DNA is TGTGCCAGCAGCCTCCAAGTGACTATTGCAGATACGCAGTATTTT.

Turning to this clone: Additional DNA sequences in this sample encode the identical CDR3. The rearrangement uses TRBV5-5 and TRBJ1-5; possible D gene TRBD1, 6 bases. Germline V gene sequence: CDR1 SGHKS, CDR2 YYEKEE (reference sequence). Between the trimmed V and J ends, which lost 4 bases and 4 bases, there was a span of 12 bases. The CDR3 extends over 14 amino acids. CDR3 coding DNA: TGTGCCAGCAGCCCAGGGCAGGGGAATCAGCCCCAGCATTTT. Translating gives CASSPGQGNQPQHF.

V usage is TRBV3-1 (or the pseudogene TRBV3-2) and J usage is TRBJ2-7; D is ambiguous. CDR1 LGHDT and CDR2 YNNKEL come from the germline V gene (reference sequence). The CDR3 contains 12 residues. The ends were cut back, 3 bases at V and 0 bases at J, with 3 bases in the middle. The CDR3 here is CASSHSSYEQYF. The DNA for the CDR3 is TGTGCCAGCAGCCACAGCTCCTACGAGCAGTACTTC.

CDR3 sequence: CASSLNTGELFF. The CDR3 DNA is TGTGCCAGCAGCTTGAACACCGGGGAGCTGTTTTTT. This chain joins TRBV5-4 and TRBJ2-2; D is undetermined. The CDR3 runs to 12 residues. CDR1 SGHNT and CDR2 YYREEE come from the germline V gene (reference sequence). V gave up 1 base and J gave up 2 bases, with 0 bases separating them.

The chain employs TRBV12-1 and TRBJ1-4; the table's D call, TRBD1, has no DNA check behind it. TRBV12-1 is shown as a pseudogene. The CDR3 has 13 amino acids. Here the CDR3 DNA reads TGTGCCAGCAAAGCCCGAAGCCGGGACAGGGTAGTTTTT. It codes for CASKARSRDRVVF.

This clone was picked up one time. The junction differs from germline at one of its ends, possibly a read error. This chain links TRBV6-5 with TRBJ1-5; the match to TRBD1 covers 7 bases. Germline assignment: CDR1 MNHEY and CDR2 SVGAGI. This CDR3 has 14 residues. The CDR3 protein is CAGSLGQTNQPQHF. CDR3 DNA: TGTGCCGGCAGCCTGGGACAGACCAATCAGCCCCAGCATTTT.

This clone turned up a few times. V usage is TRBV27 and J usage is TRBJ2-1; 10 positions agree with TRBD1. V was pared by 5 bases and J by 8 bases, with 6 bases of the junction left unmatched. Germline V gene data show CDR1 as MNHEY and CDR2 as SMNVEV (reference sequence). The CDR3 runs to 14 residues. This CDR3 is CASSPRQGADEQFF. The DNA of the CDR3 is TGTGCCAGCAGTCCTCGACAGGGGGCCGATGAGCAGTTCTTC.

The rearrangement joins TRBV20-1 to TRBJ2-1; 13 bases agree with TRBD2. Germline CDR1 and CDR2: DFQATT and SNEGSKA (reference sequence). Losses at the gene ends were 3 bases for V and 2 bases for J; bases not matched to a gene: 4. CDR3 length: 16 residues. The CDR3 here is CSASGTSGVTYNEQFF. DNA for the CDR3: TGCAGTGCTAGTGGGACTAGCGGGGTGACCTACAATGAGCAGTTCTTC.

This clone was observed a handful of times. J is TRBJ2-7 and V is TRBV5-1, with D possibly being TRBD1 (6 bases). Germline loops: CDR1 SGHRS, CDR2 YFSETQ. Trimming cost V 6 bases and J 0 bases, with 10 bases left between them. The CDR3 sequence is 13 residues long. The CDR3 protein is CASKRQDSYEQYF. CDR3 sequence (DNA): TGCGCCAGCAAGAGACAGGACTCCTACGAGCAGTACTTC. The whole variable domain, filled in from reference TRBV5-1 and TRBJ2-7, reads KAGVTQTPRYLIKTRGQQVTLSCSPISGHRSVSWYQQTPGQGLQFLFEYFSETQRNKGNFPGRFSGRQFSNSRSEMNVSTLELGDSALYLCASKRQDSYEQYFGPGTRLTVT.

The chain combines TRBV10-1 with TRBJ2-7; 9 nucleotides agree with TRBD2. J lost 5 bases, V lost 2 bases, and 13 bases had no gene match. The CDR3 is 17 amino acids. Germline lookup yields CDR1 WNHNN and CDR2 SYGVQD (reference sequence). The CDR3 loop reads CASSEGFWGSGRHEQYF. Written as DNA, the CDR3 is TGCGCCAGCAGTGAGGGGTTTTGGGGTAGCGGGAGACACGAGCAGTACTTC.

V is TRBV7-2 and J is TRBJ2-5, with TRBD2 matching 11 bases. CDR3 length: 16 residues. CDR1 and CDR2 from the germline V gene are SGHTA and FQGNSA. Trimming cost V 4 bases and J 3 bases; bases outside gene matches: 7. The chain's CDR3 is CASSSGGLADKETQYF. The CDR3 DNA follows: TGTGCCAGCAGCTCCGGGGGACTAGCGGACAAAGAGACCCAGTACTTC.

The chain combines TRBV7-2 with TRBJ2-5, with 8 bases matching TRBD1. CDR3 length equals 14 residues. Per germline, CDR1 SGHTA and CDR2 FQGNSA. Trimming cost V 5 bases and J 4 bases; bases outside gene matches: 6. The CDR3 DNA sequence: TGTGCCAGCAGCCCCGACAGGGGAGGAGAGACCCAGTACTTC. Translation gives CASSPDRGGETQYF.

The chain combines TRBV29-1 with TRBJ2-3; 10 bases match TRBD2. Losses at the gene ends were 4 bases for V and 4 bases for J; bases not matched to a gene: 5. Germline V gives CDR1 SQVTM, CDR2 ANQGSEA. The CDR3 is 14 residues long. The CDR3 DNA sequence: TGCAGCGTTGTTAAGCGGGAGGGCCCAGATACGCAGTATTTT. Translation: CSVVKREGPDTQYF.

J is TRBJ2-5 and V is TRBV7-2; D unclear. Germline CDR1 is SGHTA and CDR2 is FQGNSA. This CDR3 has 12 amino acids. The ends were cut back, 4 bases at V and 5 bases at J, with 8 bases in the middle. The CDR3 nucleotides are TGTGCCAGCAGCTCTAGATCGGAGACCCAGTACTTC. Amino acid sequence: CASSSRSETQYF.

The chain carries TRBV7-9 and TRBJ2-7, with 8 bases identical to TRBD1. With 0 bases clipped from V and 4 bases from J, the junction kept 5 bases outside the gene matches. CDR1 is SEHNR and CDR2 is FQNEAQ in the germline V gene (reference sequence). CDR3 length equals 15 residues. The CDR3, as DNA: TGTGCCAGCAGCTTAGCGCTAACAGGGGGGTACGAGCAGTACTTC. Translation: CASSLALTGGYEQYF.

This chain uses TRBV4-2 with TRBJ2-7, with a weak D call TRBD2 (6 bases). The CDR3 is 15 amino acids. V lost 1 base and J 6 bases, leaving 16 bases between the germline ends. Germline values: CDR1 LGHNA, CDR2 YNFKEQ. In DNA, the CDR3 is TGTGCCAGCAGCCAAGGCGGGATGCGGTCCGCCGAGCAGTACTTC. As protein: CASSQGGMRSAEQYF.

The chain joins TRBV6-5 to TRBJ2-7; possible D gene TRBD2, 6 bases. V was clipped by 7 bases and J by 6 bases, with 16 bases between them. CDR3 size: 13 residues. Germline CDR1 reads MNHEY; CDR2 reads SVGAGI. CDR3: CASNPGGGGEQYF. The DNA of the CDR3 is TGTGCCAGCAACCCCGGTGGGGGAGGCGAGCAGTACTTC.